The entry below gives a single T cell receptor beta chain sequence along with its context. This sample was taken from a study of shared T cell receptors in the human thymus. The CDR3 runs to 18 residues. The J segment lost 2 bases and the V segment lost 2 bases, leaving 11 bases of the junction unmatched. The germline V gene encodes CDR1 ENHRY and CDR2 SYGVKD. TCRdb keeps only in-frame clones here, not all; method: immunoSEQ multiplex PCR. Here the sample spans hundreds of thousands of clones, over 75% being singletons. These data were also filed under a second study, of human thymus T cells. As that report states: Thymus pieces cut out during corrective heart surgery were the tissue that was used. What appeared biased in thymic and blood repertoires was the usage of V and J genes. In unrelated individuals, thymic repertoires overlapped highly, according to related research.

The chain recombines TRBV10-3 with TRBJ1-5; 8 nucleotides align to TRBD1. Sequences were obtained from thymocytes. The source is a boy in the first two years of life with a congenital heart defect. This chain's CDR3 is CAISEAPQGAGGNQPQHF. CDR3 bases: TGTGCCATCAGTGAGGCCCCTCAGGGGGCGGGTGGCAATCAGCCCCAGCATTTT.